These 23 T cell receptor beta chains were all obtained from the same sample, sequenced in a study of blood T cell repertoires in COVID-19. Sequenced by immunoSEQ multiplex PCR; TCRdb stores in-frame clones only, minus some. The sample lists 85,000 to 120,000 clones; about two thirds were seen once. Sequenced material: peripheral blood. All receptors derive from a human donor with acute or convalescent COVID-19. The donor label of this sample is uncertain.

This chain joins TRBV5-1 and TRBJ2-3; 8 bases are a match to TRBD2. The ends lost 5 bases at V and 0 bases at J; junction bases unmatched: 17. The CDR3 has 19 residues. From germline, CDR1 is SGHRS and CDR2 YFSETQ. The CDR3 spells CASRKGVAGSDGSTDTQYF. The CDR3 DNA follows: TGCGCCAGCAGAAAGGGAGTAGCGGGGTCCGACGGGAGCACAGATACGCAGTATTTT.

This sequence joins TRBV28 and TRBJ2-6; TRBD1 aligns across 9 bases. Trimming cost V 8 bases and J 1 base; bases outside gene matches: 9. Germline V gives CDR1 MDHEN, CDR2 SYDVKM. CDR3 size: 17 residues. CDR3 region: CASVVGQGISGANVLTF. The CDR3 region has the DNA TGTGCCAGCGTAGTAGGACAGGGGATATCTGGGGCCAACGTCCTGACTTTC.

The J gene is TRBJ2-5, the V gene TRBV18; 8 positions agree with TRBD1. The length of the CDR3 is 13 residues. J was trimmed by 5 bases and V by 5 bases; bases with no gene match: 4. Germline V CDR1 and CDR2: KGHSH, LQKENI. The CDR3 sequence: CASSERQGETQYF. CDR3 coding DNA: TGTGCCAGCTCAGAACGACAGGGGGAGACCCAGTACTTC.

The V and J genes are TRBV14 and TRBJ2-1; 8 bases line up with TRBD2. This CDR3 is 18 amino acids long. Germline V gives CDR1 SGHDN, CDR2 FVKESK. The ends lost 0 bases at V and 4 bases at J; junction bases unmatched: 11. The CDR3 region is CASSQESLSGGLYNEQFF. Written as DNA, the CDR3 is TGTGCCAGCAGCCAAGAATCCCTGAGCGGGGGTTTATACAATGAGCAGTTCTTC.

The table lists this clone with a count of one. The chain combines TRBV10-3 with TRBJ1-2; unclear D gene. Germline CDR1 reads ENHRY; CDR2 reads SYGVKD. V was clipped by 1 base and J by 6 bases, with 15 bases between them. This CDR3 is built from 15 residues. The CDR3 spells CAISELAGGPHGYTF. CDR3 sequence (DNA): TGTGCCATCAGTGAGTTGGCAGGAGGTCCCCATGGCTACACCTTC.

This clone was counted at least ten times. This chain connects TRBV12-5 to TRBJ1-2, with 8 bases aligning to TRBD1. With V trimmed by 5 bases and J by 8 bases, 7 bases remained unmatched. The CDR3 runs to 13 residues. The V gene's germline CDR1 is LGHNT and CDR2 FRNRAP. The CDR3 protein is CASGADRDGGYTF. DNA of the CDR3: TGTGCTAGTGGTGCGGACAGGGATGGCGGCTACACCTTC.

This sequence joins TRBV5-1 and TRBJ2-7, with TRBD2 as a possible D gene (6 bases). CDR3 length: 14 residues. V was shortened by 2 bases and J by 4 bases, with 13 bases between the two germline ends. The germline V gene has CDR1 SGHRS and CDR2 YFSETQ. In DNA form, the CDR3 reads TGCGCCAGCAGCTTCGCGGGACTCGGTTACGAGCAGTACTTC. Its protein product is CASSFAGLGYEQYF.

The chain carries TRBV6-5 and TRBJ1-5, with 9 bases that match TRBD1. The CDR3 spans 15 residues. Per germline, CDR1 MNHEY and CDR2 SVGAGI. V shed 4 bases and J 3 bases; nucleotides not matched to a gene: 4. The CDR3 sequence: CASSSDRGFNQPQHF. The DNA for the CDR3 is TGTGCCAGCAGTTCGGACAGGGGATTCAATCAGCCCCAGCATTTT.

This chain uses TRBV12-3 or TRBV12-4 with TRBJ2-3; D is possibly TRBD1 (5 bases). V lost 7 bases and J lost 6, with 14 bases in between. CDR3 length: 13 residues. Here the CDR3 reads CASKHRGLDTQYF. The DNA for the CDR3 is TGTGCCAGCAAACATAGGGGCCTGGATACGCAGTATTTT.

V gene TRBV5-1 combines with J gene TRBJ1-1; D gene unclear. The CDR3 totals 14 residues. Trimming removed 0 bases at V and 1 base at J, with 7 bases between. Germline V gene lookup returns CDR1 SGHRS and CDR2 YFSETQ. The CDR3: CASSLVAGNTEAFF. The CDR3 DNA reads TGCGCCAGCAGCTTGGTAGCGGGGAACACTGAAGCTTTCTTT.

This sequence joins TRBV3-1 (or the pseudogene TRBV3-2) and TRBJ2-5; 9 positions agree with TRBD2. Trimming cost V 1 base and J 4 bases; bases outside gene matches: 4. Germline V gene data show CDR1 as LGHDT and CDR2 as YNNKEL (reference sequence). This CDR3 contains 15 residues. As DNA, the CDR3 is TGTGCCAGCAGCCAAGGTCTAGCGGGGCGAGAGACCCAGTACTTC. This codes for CASSQGLAGRETQYF.

The J gene is TRBJ1-1, the V gene TRBV12-3 or TRBV12-4, with D unresolved. The CDR3 has 11 residues. V was trimmed by 6 bases and J by 6 bases, leaving 8 bases between them. CDR3 region: CASSRRPEAFF. The CDR3 DNA is TGTGCCAGCAGCCGGAGGCCTGAAGCTTTCTTT.

The rearrangement joins TRBV6-1 to TRBJ1-2; D gene unclear. CDR3 size: 16 residues. Germline CDR1 and CDR2: MNHNS and SASEGT. V shed 1 base and J shed 8 bases, with 20 bases lying between them. For the CDR3, the DNA is TGTGCCAGCAGTGAAGGTTTTACGCGGCGACGTAAAGGCTACACCTTC. Encoded protein: CASSEGFTRRRKGYTF.

The rearrangement joins TRBV19 to TRBJ1-2, with D perhaps matching TRBD1 (5 bases). This CDR3 comprises 14 residues. The germline V gene has CDR1 LNHDA and CDR2 SQIVND (reference sequence). The V end was cut by 5 bases, the J end by 4 bases, with 14 bases between. CDR3 nucleotide sequence: TGTGCCAGTAGTCCCCCCGACAGAGCCTATGGCTACACCTTC. Residues: CASSPPDRAYGYTF.

The V gene is TRBV6-6, the J gene TRBJ1-1; D gene uncertain. Germline V gives CDR1 MNHNY, CDR2 SVGAGI (reference sequence). The V gene lost 7 bases and the J gene lost 5 bases, with 20 bases spanning the gap. The CDR3 is made up of 15 amino acids. CDR3 in amino acids: CASTDLPQRRTEAFF. The CDR3 nucleotides are TGTGCCAGCACCGACTTACCCCAAAGGCGGACTGAAGCTTTCTTT.

CDR3 protein: CASSFSGGTTGELFF. Here the CDR3 DNA reads TGTGCCAGCAGCTTTAGCGGGGGGACCACCGGGGAGCTGTTTTTT. The chain is built from TRBV11-2 and TRBJ2-2, with 10 bases matching TRBD2. Germline loops: CDR1 SGHAT, CDR2 FQNNGV. There are 15 residues in the CDR3. V lost 3 bases and J lost 4; bases outside the gene matches: 2.

This sequence joins TRBV29-1 and TRBJ2-2; the D gene is possibly TRBD2 (6 bases). CDR3 length: 14 amino acids. Germline CDR1 and CDR2: SQVTM and ANQGSEA. Trimming pared 6 bases from V and 5 bases from J, leaving 16 bases between. CDR3: CSVAGPGRTGELFF. The CDR3 bases are TGCAGCGTCGCGGGACCGGGAAGGACCGGGGAGCTGTTTTTT.

The V and J genes are TRBV10-2 and TRBJ2-3; 8 positions match TRBD1. Germline V gene sequence: CDR1 WSHSY, CDR2 SAAADI. V gave up 0 bases and J gave up 6 bases; unmatched junction bases: 2. The CDR3 totals 14 residues. The CDR3 loop is CASSESPGGDTQYF. CDR3 nucleotide sequence: TGCGCCAGCAGTGAGTCGCCAGGGGGCGATACGCAGTATTTT.

For the CDR3, the DNA is TGTGCCAGCAGCCCACCCGGGGGGCCCCAGCATTTT. The encoded protein is CASSPPGGPQHF. The chain has TRBV21-1 and TRBJ1-5. TRBV21-1 is recorded as a pseudogene. This CDR3 is built from 12 residues.

V gene TRBV2 combines with J gene TRBJ1-4; TRBD1 is a possible D gene (6 bases). Germline V gene sequence: CDR1 SNHLY, CDR2 FYNNEI. Trimming left V 3 bases short and J 7 bases short, with 15 bases between. This CDR3 is built from 15 residues. The CDR3 spells CASSEVLSGAEKLFF. DNA for the CDR3: TGTGCCAGCAGTGAGGTATTGTCAGGGGCTGAAAAACTGTTTTTT.

The chain combines TRBV6-5 with TRBJ2-3, with D possibly being TRBD2 (6 bases). V lost 1 base to trimming and J lost 3 bases, with 14 bases between them. CDR1 and CDR2 from the germline V gene are MNHEY and SVGAGI. CDR3 length: 16 residues. The CDR3 sequence is CASSYLVAGTTDTQYF. The CDR3 DNA follows: TGTGCCAGCAGTTACTTGGTTGCGGGGACTACAGATACGCAGTATTTT.

The J gene is TRBJ1-5, the V gene TRBV28; D is unclear. V was shortened by 0 bases and J by 0 bases, with 15 bases between the two germline ends. In germline, CDR1 is MDHEN, CDR2 SYDVKM. The length of the CDR3 is 18 residues. As DNA, the CDR3 is TGTGCCAGCAGTTTATGGAGGGTGAAAGGCCATAGCAATCAGCCCCAGCATTTT. It is translated as CASSLWRVKGHSNQPQHF. Full variable domain (rest looked up from reference TRBV28 and TRBJ1-5): DVKVTQSSRYLVKRTGEKVFLECVQDMDHENMFWYRQDPGLGLRLIYFSYDVKMKEKGDIPEGYSVSREKKERFSLILESASTNQTSMYLCASSLWRVKGHSNQPQHFGDGTRLSIL.

The V and J genes are TRBV7-6 and TRBJ1-3; no clear D gene. Germline V gene lookup returns CDR1 SGHVS and CDR2 FNYEAQ. This CDR3 is 13 amino acids long. Trimming took 2 bases from V and 8 from J, leaving 10 bases between them. CDR3 nucleotides: TGTGCCAGCAGCTTACTCCCCGCGGACACCATATATTTT. This sequence encodes CASSLLPADTIYF.